A selection of T cell receptor beta chains follows, all from one sample in a study of cytomegalovirus exposure and HLA in healthy donors. Assay used: immunoSEQ multiplex PCR; TCRdb lists only in-frame clones, some missing. The sample lists approximately 150,000 clones, around 84% occurring once. Sequences were obtained from PBMCs. These TCRs come from a boy aged 2-15 years in good health and CMV-seronegative. Both conserved end residues are part of each CDR3. The order of the fields is V gene, clone size, J gene, D gene, CDR3 DNA, CDR3 protein. A D gene is named only where the DNA matches it firmly. For some rows the clone size is stated as once, few or many, or as a class when expanded; others skip it.

v_gene: TRBV18; abundance: once; j_gene: TRBJ2-1; d_gene: TRBD2; CDR3nt: TGTGCCAGCTCACCGGGACTAGTGAGTGAGCAGTTCTTC; CDR3aa: CASSPGLVSEQFF
v_gene: TRBV7-9; abundance: NA; j_gene: TRBJ2-4; d_gene: NA; CDR3nt: TGTGCCAGCAGTCCCTACTCAGGGTCCGGCAAAAACATTCAGTACTTC; CDR3aa: CASSPYSGSGKNIQYF
v_gene: TRBV4-1; abundance: few; j_gene: TRBJ2-7; d_gene: NA; CDR3nt: TGCGCCAGCAGCCAAGTCCCCGGGGGATCGAAGGACGAGCAGTACTTC; CDR3aa: CASSQVPGGSKDEQYF
v_gene: TRBV7-2; abundance: NA; j_gene: TRBJ2-3; d_gene: TRBD2; CDR3nt: TGTGCCAGCAGCCCCGGACTAGCGTTGGGACCCACAGATACGCAGTATTTT; CDR3aa: CASSPGLALGPTDTQYF
v_gene: TRBV7-9; abundance: NA; j_gene: TRBJ1-4; d_gene: NA; CDR3nt: TGTGCCAGCAGCTTAGCAACTATCGGACAGACTAATGAAAAACTGTTTTTT; CDR3aa: CASSLATIGQTNEKLFF
v_gene: TRBV6-1; abundance: NA; j_gene: TRBJ1-2; d_gene: NA; CDR3nt: TGTGCCAGCAGTGAAGCAGCCGGGACACGATACTATGGCTACACCTTC; CDR3aa: CASSEAAGTRYYGYTF
v_gene: TRBV9; abundance: once; j_gene: TRBJ2-7; d_gene: TRBD1; CDR3nt: TGTGCCAGCAGCGTAGCTTTCACAGACCCGACGGACAGGGAGCAGTACTTC; CDR3aa: CASSVAFTDPTDREQYF
v_gene: TRBV29-1; abundance: NA; j_gene: TRBJ1-4; d_gene: NA; CDR3nt: TGCAGCGTTGTATTTGTGACGGACAAATCACTGTTTTTT; CDR3aa: CSVVFVTDKSLFF
v_gene: TRBV7-2; abundance: NA; j_gene: TRBJ2-7; d_gene: TRBD2; CDR3nt: TGTGCCAGCAGCCGCGGACTAGCGCATACCTACGAGCAGTACTTC; CDR3aa: CASSRGLAHTYEQYF
v_gene: TRBV7-9; abundance: NA; j_gene: TRBJ1-4; d_gene: NA; CDR3nt: TGTGCCAGCAGCTTAGCGGGCCAAAATGAAAAACTGTTTTTT; CDR3aa: CASSLAGQNEKLFF
v_gene: TRBV14; abundance: NA; j_gene: TRBJ2-7; d_gene: TRBD1; CDR3nt: TGTGCCAGCAGCCCCCAACCGGGACAGGGTCGCCACGAGCAGTACTTC; CDR3aa: CASSPQPGQGRHEQYF
v_gene: TRBV18; abundance: NA; j_gene: TRBJ2-7; d_gene: NA; CDR3nt: TGTGCCAGCTCACCACGTGTCAGGGATAGGCGCGAGCAGTACTTC; CDR3aa: CASSPRVRDRREQYF
v_gene: TRBV4-1; abundance: few; j_gene: TRBJ2-6; d_gene: NA; CDR3nt: TGCGCCAGCAGCCAAGATTTTTCGGCTGGGGCCAACGTCCTGACTTTC; CDR3aa: CASSQDFSAGANVLTF
v_gene: TRBV15; abundance: few; j_gene: TRBJ2-7; d_gene: NA; CDR3nt: TGTGCCACCAGCTCCCCCGGACTGCCCCTAGAGCAGTACTTC; CDR3aa: CATSSPGLPLEQYF
v_gene: TRBV5-1; abundance: few; j_gene: TRBJ2-7; d_gene: TRBD2; CDR3nt: TGCGCCAGCAGCAACCCCGGGGGGACCCACCACGAGCAGTACTTC; CDR3aa: CASSNPGGTHHEQYF
v_gene: TRBV11-2; abundance: NA; j_gene: TRBJ1-1; d_gene: NA; CDR3nt: TGTGCCAGCAGGAGGATCGGGGGGAACACTGAAGCTTTCTTT; CDR3aa: CASRRIGGNTEAFF
v_gene: TRBV14; abundance: NA; j_gene: TRBJ2-7; d_gene: TRBD2; CDR3nt: TGTGCCAGCAGCCACGATCCGGGACTAGGTCCCTACGAGCAGTACTTC; CDR3aa: CASSHDPGLGPYEQYF
v_gene: TRBV5-1; abundance: NA; j_gene: TRBJ2-5; d_gene: NA; CDR3nt: TGCGCCAGCAGCTCCCCAGAGGGTAGAGAGACCCAGTACTTC; CDR3aa: CASSSPEGRETQYF
v_gene: TRBV4-3; abundance: NA; j_gene: TRBJ1-2; d_gene: NA; CDR3nt: TGCGCCAGCAGCCAACTGCAGGACTATGGCTACACCTTC; CDR3aa: CASSQLQDYGYTF
v_gene: TRBV9; abundance: NA; j_gene: TRBJ2-7; d_gene: TRBD1; CDR3nt: TGTGCCAGCAGCCCCAGGGACAGTCAAGCCTACGAGCAGTACTTC; CDR3aa: CASSPRDSQAYEQYF
v_gene: TRBV5-6; abundance: NA; j_gene: TRBJ1-6; d_gene: NA; CDR3nt: TGTGCCAGCAGCTTACCCAACCCCGGGACAAATAATTCACCCCTCCACTTT; CDR3aa: CASSLPNPGTNNSPLHF
v_gene: TRBV11-3; abundance: NA; j_gene: TRBJ2-7; d_gene: NA; CDR3nt: TGTGCCAGCAGCTTAGGGGCTTGGGCCTACGAGCAGTACTTC; CDR3aa: CASSLGAWAYEQYF
v_gene: TRBV4-1; abundance: NA; j_gene: TRBJ1-6; d_gene: TRBD1; CDR3nt: TGCGCCAGCAGCCAAGCCACGGACAGGGGCGGTTCACCCCTCCACTTT; CDR3aa: CASSQATDRGGSPLHF
v_gene: TRBV19; abundance: NA; j_gene: TRBJ1-5; d_gene: TRBD1; CDR3nt: TGTGCCAGTAGTATGCGTCGGCAGGGGGCAAGTCAGCCCCAGCATTTT; CDR3aa: CASSMRRQGASQPQHF
v_gene: TRBV6-1; abundance: NA; j_gene: TRBJ2-7; d_gene: NA; CDR3nt: TGTGCCAGCAGTGAAGGTATTCGCCTTACAGGTTTATACGAGCAGTACTTC; CDR3aa: CASSEGIRLTGLYEQYF
v_gene: TRBV6-6; abundance: once; j_gene: TRBJ2-3; d_gene: NA; CDR3nt: TGTGCCAGCAGTTATGTTCAGGGCACAGATACGCAGTATTTT; CDR3aa: CASSYVQGTDTQYF
v_gene: TRBV18; abundance: NA; j_gene: TRBJ2-7; d_gene: TRBD2; CDR3nt: TGTGCCAGCTCACCGGGGCGCGGGGGTTCCTACGAGCAGTACTTC; CDR3aa: CASSPGRGGSYEQYF
v_gene: TRBV29-1; abundance: NA; j_gene: TRBJ1-2; d_gene: TRBD1; CDR3nt: TGCAGCGTTGCCCCAGGACAGGGGCTTTATGGCTACACCTTC; CDR3aa: CSVAPGQGLYGYTF
v_gene: TRBV5-6; abundance: NA; j_gene: TRBJ2-2; d_gene: TRBD2; CDR3nt: TGTGCCAGCAGCTTACCGGGACTAGCGGGGAGAAGCACCGGGGAGCTGTTTTTT; CDR3aa: CASSLPGLAGRSTGELFF
v_gene: TRBV5-1; abundance: NA; j_gene: TRBJ2-7; d_gene: TRBD2; CDR3nt: TGCGCCAGCAGCTTGGAGCCCAGCGGGAGTCGCGAGCAGTACTTC; CDR3aa: CASSLEPSGSREQYF
v_gene: TRBV27; abundance: NA; j_gene: TRBJ1-5; d_gene: TRBD1; CDR3nt: TGTGCCAGCAGTTCATACAGGGGGGATTTTCAGCCCCAGCATTTT; CDR3aa: CASSSYRGDFQPQHF
v_gene: TRBV19; abundance: NA; j_gene: TRBJ2-1; d_gene: TRBD2; CDR3nt: TGTGCCACCTCGAGACTAGCGGACAATGAGCAGTTCTTC; CDR3aa: CATSRLADNEQFF
v_gene: TRBV6-6; abundance: NA; j_gene: TRBJ2-3; d_gene: NA; CDR3nt: TGTGCCAGCAGTTATGGACTACGCACAGATACGCAGTATTTT; CDR3aa: CASSYGLRTDTQYF
v_gene: TRBV2; abundance: NA; j_gene: TRBJ1-2; d_gene: NA; CDR3nt: TGTGCCAGCAATTTCCGGGTACTTAACTATGGCTACACCTTC; CDR3aa: CASNFRVLNYGYTF
v_gene: TRBV7-2; abundance: NA; j_gene: TRBJ1-4; d_gene: NA; CDR3nt: TGTGCCAGCAGCTTAGAGCTGTACGGTACTGAAAAACTGTTTTTT; CDR3aa: CASSLELYGTEKLFF
v_gene: TRBV6-4; abundance: NA; j_gene: TRBJ2-7; d_gene: NA; CDR3nt: TGTGCCAGCAGTGACAACTCCGGGACACCCTACTACGAGCAGTACTTC; CDR3aa: CASSDNSGTPYYEQYF
v_gene: TRBV7-9; abundance: NA; j_gene: TRBJ1-6; d_gene: NA; CDR3nt: TGTGCCAGCACCCTTACCGGACAGCCGAATTCACCCCTCCACTTT; CDR3aa: CASTLTGQPNSPLHF